These 31 T cell receptor beta chains originate from one sample sequenced in a study of CXCR3-negative and CXCR3-positive naive CD8 T cells. Preparation of TRB cDNA libraries relied on 5' RACE carrying UMI labels. TCRdb re-called the 5' RACE reads; one entry per CDR3 protein, DNA not given. This sample's table reports about 48,000 distinct CDR3 sequences. Sequencing was performed on memory CD8+ T cells from blood. These TCRs come from a human donor in good health. Some clones in this sample may be carry-over from other donors' samples.

The chain has TRBV28 and TRBJ2-4; TCRdb gives TRBD2 as the D gene, but with no DNA this cannot be confirmed. CDR3 size: 15 residues. Germline loops: CDR1 MDHEN, CDR2 SYDVKM. CDR3 amino acids: CASKGAGTTKNIQYF.

The chain uses TRBV12-3 or TRBV12-4 and TRBJ2-7; TCRdb picks TRBD2, but there is no DNA to check that call. The CDR3 extends over 18 amino acids. This CDR3 is CASGNSGIQGPFRDEQYF.

The rearrangement links TRBV7-9 to TRBJ2-7. The CDR3 consists of 14 residues. The germline CDR1 and CDR2 sequences are SEHNR and FQNEAQ (reference sequence). Here the CDR3 reads CASSSDTRDYEQYF. Supplemented by reference TRBV7-9 and TRBJ2-7, the full variable domain reads DTGVSQNPRHKITKRGQNVTFRCDPISEHNRLYWYRQTLGQGPEFLTYFQNEAQLEKSRLLSDRFSAERPKGSFSTLEIQRTEQGDSAMYLCASSSDTRDYEQYFGPGTRLTVT.

The V gene is TRBV5-5, the J gene TRBJ2-5; the D gene TCRdb calls, TRBD1, cannot be checked with no DNA. Germline V gene data show CDR1 as SGHKS and CDR2 as YYEKEE (reference sequence). This CDR3 is 14 amino acids long. CDR3 sequence reads: CASSYPGARETQYF.

The V call is TRBV29-1, the J call TRBJ2-1; TCRdb picks TRBD2, but there is no DNA to check that call. CDR1 is SQVTM, CDR2 ANQGSEA, per germline. CDR3 length: 18 amino acids. CDR3 amino acids: CSARTSGGPFSSYNEQFF.

V gene TRBV7-8 combines with J gene TRBJ2-7. The germline V gene has CDR1 SGHVS and CDR2 FQNEAQ. The CDR3 has 14 amino acids. The CDR3 reads CASSLTGVSYEQYF.

The rearrangement uses TRBV5-1 and TRBJ2-3; without DNA, the TCRdb call of TRBD2 cannot be checked. From germline, CDR1 is SGHRS and CDR2 YFSETQ. The length of the CDR3 is 16 residues. The CDR3 sequence: CASSLETSRGADTQYF.

The J gene is TRBJ2-1, the V gene TRBV30; TCRdb's D gene call, TRBD2, goes unchecked for lack of DNA. Germline V gives CDR1 GTSNPN, CDR2 SVGIG (reference sequence). The CDR3 contains 12 residues. CDR3 residues: CAWSLPGPEQFF.

The V gene is TRBV12-3 or TRBV12-4, the J gene TRBJ2-7; no DNA is available, so the TRBD2 call from TCRdb remains unchecked. The CDR3 spans 18 residues. The CDR3 is CASSKLGLAGESPYEQYF.

V usage is TRBV20-1 and J usage is TRBJ1-5; there is no DNA to check the TCRdb D call of TRBD1. The CDR3 runs 14 residues. CDR1 and CDR2 (germline): DFQATT, SNEGSKA (reference sequence). The CDR3 sequence: CSARGSRENQPQHF.

J is TRBJ1-1 and V is TRBV28. The germline V gene encodes CDR1 MDHEN and CDR2 SYDVKM. There are 16 residues in the CDR3. This CDR3 reads CASSLLTQLLNTEAFF.

CDR3 sequence reads: CASRYQGDDTQYF. V is TRBV28 and J is TRBJ2-3; the D gene TCRdb calls, TRBD1, cannot be checked with no DNA. The CDR3 length is 13 residues. CDR1 and CDR2 (germline): MDHEN, SYDVKM.

This chain joins TRBV18 and TRBJ2-3; as DNA is missing, the TRBD1 call by TCRdb cannot be tested. This CDR3 spans 14 amino acids. Per the germline V gene, CDR1 is KGHSH and CDR2 is LQKENI. The CDR3 loop reads CASFRDSVKDTQYF.

The chain employs TRBV11-2 and TRBJ2-3; TCRdb's D gene call, TRBD2, goes unchecked for lack of DNA. The CDR3 has 15 residues. The V gene's germline CDR1 is SGHAT and CDR2 FQNNGV. The CDR3 sequence: CASSLVGGASDTQYF.

The chain combines TRBV14 with TRBJ2-7; the D gene TCRdb calls, TRBD1, cannot be checked with no DNA. Germline lookup yields CDR1 SGHDN and CDR2 FVKESK. This CDR3 spans 14 amino acids. The CDR3 here is CASKQGTGIDEQYF.

The V call is TRBV7-9, the J call TRBJ2-7; no DNA is available, so the TRBD2 call from TCRdb remains unchecked. This CDR3 region has 15 residues. From germline, CDR1 is SEHNR and CDR2 FQNEAQ (reference sequence). Here the CDR3 reads CASSSGQGPSYEQYF.

The rearrangement joins TRBV29-1 to TRBJ2-7; TCRdb calls TRBD1, which cannot be checked without DNA. From germline, CDR1 is SQVTM and CDR2 ANQGSEA. The CDR3 contains 13 residues. The CDR3 region is CSVEGDPSYEQYF.

This rearrangement joins TRBV6-1 to TRBJ2-3; TCRdb calls TRBD1, which cannot be checked without DNA. This CDR3 is 15 amino acids long. The germline CDR1 and CDR2 sequences are MNHNS and SASEGT. The CDR3 loop reads CASSDRTGGGDTQYF.

V gene TRBV28 combines with J gene TRBJ2-5; TCRdb's D gene call, TRBD2, goes unchecked for lack of DNA. The CDR3 consists of 17 residues. Per germline, CDR1 MDHEN and CDR2 SYDVKM. CDR3 amino acids: CASSLESSSVYQETQYF. Combining the CDR3 with reference TRBV28 and TRBJ2-5 gives the whole variable domain DVKVTQSSRYLVKRTGEKVFLECVQDMDHENMFWYRQDPGLGLRLIYFSYDVKMKEKGDIPEGYSVSREKKERFSLILESASTNQTSMYLCASSLESSSVYQETQYFGPGTRLLVL.

The chain couples TRBV29-1 to TRBJ2-1; with no DNA, the TCRdb D assignment of TRBD1 cannot be verified. The CDR3 is 12 amino acids. Germline CDR1 and CDR2: SQVTM and ANQGSEA. CDR3 sequence: CSVEVRDREQFF.

This chain links TRBV10-3 with TRBJ2-7. Per germline, CDR1 ENHRY and CDR2 SYGVKD. The CDR3 is 11 amino acids. This CDR3 reads CAISDSYEQYF.

The chain couples TRBV29-1 to TRBJ2-5; without DNA, the TCRdb call of TRBD1 cannot be checked. CDR1 SQVTM and CDR2 ANQGSEA come from the germline V gene. The CDR3 sequence is 15 residues long. The CDR3 region is CSVEPARTAQETQYF.

The rearrangement uses TRBV14 and TRBJ2-7. The CDR3 is 12 amino acids. Looked up from germline, CDR1 is SGHDN and CDR2 is FVKESK. The CDR3 sequence: CASSQGSYEQYF.

The chain has TRBV28 and TRBJ2-7. Germline-derived CDR1 and CDR2 are MDHEN and SYDVKM. The CDR3 has 14 residues. The CDR3 protein is CASSLWTTKAEQYF.

This chain joins TRBV29-1 and TRBJ2-1; lacking DNA, the TRBD1 call made by TCRdb goes unchecked. This CDR3 has 16 amino acids. Germline V lookup: CDR1 SQVTM, CDR2 ANQGSEA. CDR3 residues: CSSFPGGAGSYNEQFF.

The chain links TRBV29-1 to TRBJ1-2; TCRdb picks TRBD1, but there is no DNA to check that call. The CDR3 spans 15 residues. CDR1 is SQVTM and CDR2 is ANQGSEA in the germline V gene. The CDR3 loop is CSVEDWAQGDYGYTF.

The chain carries TRBV10-3 and TRBJ1-1; TCRdb outputs TRBD1, but without DNA this stays unchecked. Looked up from germline, CDR1 is ENHRY and CDR2 is SYGVKD. This CDR3 comprises 13 residues. The CDR3 loop is CAIAPGRNTEAFF.

V is TRBV7-2 and J is TRBJ2-7; without DNA, the TCRdb call of TRBD1 cannot be checked. Germline V gives CDR1 SGHTA, CDR2 FQGNSA. The CDR3 loop spans 15 amino acids. The CDR3 sequence: CASSLVGTQTYEQYF.

V is TRBV2 and J is TRBJ2-1. The germline V gene has CDR1 SNHLY and CDR2 FYNNEI. The CDR3 has 13 residues. CDR3 in amino acids: CASSIWVDNEQFF.

The rearrangement links TRBV29-1 to TRBJ2-7. Germline values: CDR1 SQVTM, CDR2 ANQGSEA. CDR3 size: 12 residues. The CDR3 here is CSVPVGAYEQYF.

CDR3 amino acids: CASSQGSPGASYEQYF. The rearrangement uses TRBV14 and TRBJ2-7; TCRdb names TRBD2, which stays unverified in the absence of DNA. CDR1 is SGHDN, CDR2 FVKESK, per germline. This CDR3 region has 16 residues.